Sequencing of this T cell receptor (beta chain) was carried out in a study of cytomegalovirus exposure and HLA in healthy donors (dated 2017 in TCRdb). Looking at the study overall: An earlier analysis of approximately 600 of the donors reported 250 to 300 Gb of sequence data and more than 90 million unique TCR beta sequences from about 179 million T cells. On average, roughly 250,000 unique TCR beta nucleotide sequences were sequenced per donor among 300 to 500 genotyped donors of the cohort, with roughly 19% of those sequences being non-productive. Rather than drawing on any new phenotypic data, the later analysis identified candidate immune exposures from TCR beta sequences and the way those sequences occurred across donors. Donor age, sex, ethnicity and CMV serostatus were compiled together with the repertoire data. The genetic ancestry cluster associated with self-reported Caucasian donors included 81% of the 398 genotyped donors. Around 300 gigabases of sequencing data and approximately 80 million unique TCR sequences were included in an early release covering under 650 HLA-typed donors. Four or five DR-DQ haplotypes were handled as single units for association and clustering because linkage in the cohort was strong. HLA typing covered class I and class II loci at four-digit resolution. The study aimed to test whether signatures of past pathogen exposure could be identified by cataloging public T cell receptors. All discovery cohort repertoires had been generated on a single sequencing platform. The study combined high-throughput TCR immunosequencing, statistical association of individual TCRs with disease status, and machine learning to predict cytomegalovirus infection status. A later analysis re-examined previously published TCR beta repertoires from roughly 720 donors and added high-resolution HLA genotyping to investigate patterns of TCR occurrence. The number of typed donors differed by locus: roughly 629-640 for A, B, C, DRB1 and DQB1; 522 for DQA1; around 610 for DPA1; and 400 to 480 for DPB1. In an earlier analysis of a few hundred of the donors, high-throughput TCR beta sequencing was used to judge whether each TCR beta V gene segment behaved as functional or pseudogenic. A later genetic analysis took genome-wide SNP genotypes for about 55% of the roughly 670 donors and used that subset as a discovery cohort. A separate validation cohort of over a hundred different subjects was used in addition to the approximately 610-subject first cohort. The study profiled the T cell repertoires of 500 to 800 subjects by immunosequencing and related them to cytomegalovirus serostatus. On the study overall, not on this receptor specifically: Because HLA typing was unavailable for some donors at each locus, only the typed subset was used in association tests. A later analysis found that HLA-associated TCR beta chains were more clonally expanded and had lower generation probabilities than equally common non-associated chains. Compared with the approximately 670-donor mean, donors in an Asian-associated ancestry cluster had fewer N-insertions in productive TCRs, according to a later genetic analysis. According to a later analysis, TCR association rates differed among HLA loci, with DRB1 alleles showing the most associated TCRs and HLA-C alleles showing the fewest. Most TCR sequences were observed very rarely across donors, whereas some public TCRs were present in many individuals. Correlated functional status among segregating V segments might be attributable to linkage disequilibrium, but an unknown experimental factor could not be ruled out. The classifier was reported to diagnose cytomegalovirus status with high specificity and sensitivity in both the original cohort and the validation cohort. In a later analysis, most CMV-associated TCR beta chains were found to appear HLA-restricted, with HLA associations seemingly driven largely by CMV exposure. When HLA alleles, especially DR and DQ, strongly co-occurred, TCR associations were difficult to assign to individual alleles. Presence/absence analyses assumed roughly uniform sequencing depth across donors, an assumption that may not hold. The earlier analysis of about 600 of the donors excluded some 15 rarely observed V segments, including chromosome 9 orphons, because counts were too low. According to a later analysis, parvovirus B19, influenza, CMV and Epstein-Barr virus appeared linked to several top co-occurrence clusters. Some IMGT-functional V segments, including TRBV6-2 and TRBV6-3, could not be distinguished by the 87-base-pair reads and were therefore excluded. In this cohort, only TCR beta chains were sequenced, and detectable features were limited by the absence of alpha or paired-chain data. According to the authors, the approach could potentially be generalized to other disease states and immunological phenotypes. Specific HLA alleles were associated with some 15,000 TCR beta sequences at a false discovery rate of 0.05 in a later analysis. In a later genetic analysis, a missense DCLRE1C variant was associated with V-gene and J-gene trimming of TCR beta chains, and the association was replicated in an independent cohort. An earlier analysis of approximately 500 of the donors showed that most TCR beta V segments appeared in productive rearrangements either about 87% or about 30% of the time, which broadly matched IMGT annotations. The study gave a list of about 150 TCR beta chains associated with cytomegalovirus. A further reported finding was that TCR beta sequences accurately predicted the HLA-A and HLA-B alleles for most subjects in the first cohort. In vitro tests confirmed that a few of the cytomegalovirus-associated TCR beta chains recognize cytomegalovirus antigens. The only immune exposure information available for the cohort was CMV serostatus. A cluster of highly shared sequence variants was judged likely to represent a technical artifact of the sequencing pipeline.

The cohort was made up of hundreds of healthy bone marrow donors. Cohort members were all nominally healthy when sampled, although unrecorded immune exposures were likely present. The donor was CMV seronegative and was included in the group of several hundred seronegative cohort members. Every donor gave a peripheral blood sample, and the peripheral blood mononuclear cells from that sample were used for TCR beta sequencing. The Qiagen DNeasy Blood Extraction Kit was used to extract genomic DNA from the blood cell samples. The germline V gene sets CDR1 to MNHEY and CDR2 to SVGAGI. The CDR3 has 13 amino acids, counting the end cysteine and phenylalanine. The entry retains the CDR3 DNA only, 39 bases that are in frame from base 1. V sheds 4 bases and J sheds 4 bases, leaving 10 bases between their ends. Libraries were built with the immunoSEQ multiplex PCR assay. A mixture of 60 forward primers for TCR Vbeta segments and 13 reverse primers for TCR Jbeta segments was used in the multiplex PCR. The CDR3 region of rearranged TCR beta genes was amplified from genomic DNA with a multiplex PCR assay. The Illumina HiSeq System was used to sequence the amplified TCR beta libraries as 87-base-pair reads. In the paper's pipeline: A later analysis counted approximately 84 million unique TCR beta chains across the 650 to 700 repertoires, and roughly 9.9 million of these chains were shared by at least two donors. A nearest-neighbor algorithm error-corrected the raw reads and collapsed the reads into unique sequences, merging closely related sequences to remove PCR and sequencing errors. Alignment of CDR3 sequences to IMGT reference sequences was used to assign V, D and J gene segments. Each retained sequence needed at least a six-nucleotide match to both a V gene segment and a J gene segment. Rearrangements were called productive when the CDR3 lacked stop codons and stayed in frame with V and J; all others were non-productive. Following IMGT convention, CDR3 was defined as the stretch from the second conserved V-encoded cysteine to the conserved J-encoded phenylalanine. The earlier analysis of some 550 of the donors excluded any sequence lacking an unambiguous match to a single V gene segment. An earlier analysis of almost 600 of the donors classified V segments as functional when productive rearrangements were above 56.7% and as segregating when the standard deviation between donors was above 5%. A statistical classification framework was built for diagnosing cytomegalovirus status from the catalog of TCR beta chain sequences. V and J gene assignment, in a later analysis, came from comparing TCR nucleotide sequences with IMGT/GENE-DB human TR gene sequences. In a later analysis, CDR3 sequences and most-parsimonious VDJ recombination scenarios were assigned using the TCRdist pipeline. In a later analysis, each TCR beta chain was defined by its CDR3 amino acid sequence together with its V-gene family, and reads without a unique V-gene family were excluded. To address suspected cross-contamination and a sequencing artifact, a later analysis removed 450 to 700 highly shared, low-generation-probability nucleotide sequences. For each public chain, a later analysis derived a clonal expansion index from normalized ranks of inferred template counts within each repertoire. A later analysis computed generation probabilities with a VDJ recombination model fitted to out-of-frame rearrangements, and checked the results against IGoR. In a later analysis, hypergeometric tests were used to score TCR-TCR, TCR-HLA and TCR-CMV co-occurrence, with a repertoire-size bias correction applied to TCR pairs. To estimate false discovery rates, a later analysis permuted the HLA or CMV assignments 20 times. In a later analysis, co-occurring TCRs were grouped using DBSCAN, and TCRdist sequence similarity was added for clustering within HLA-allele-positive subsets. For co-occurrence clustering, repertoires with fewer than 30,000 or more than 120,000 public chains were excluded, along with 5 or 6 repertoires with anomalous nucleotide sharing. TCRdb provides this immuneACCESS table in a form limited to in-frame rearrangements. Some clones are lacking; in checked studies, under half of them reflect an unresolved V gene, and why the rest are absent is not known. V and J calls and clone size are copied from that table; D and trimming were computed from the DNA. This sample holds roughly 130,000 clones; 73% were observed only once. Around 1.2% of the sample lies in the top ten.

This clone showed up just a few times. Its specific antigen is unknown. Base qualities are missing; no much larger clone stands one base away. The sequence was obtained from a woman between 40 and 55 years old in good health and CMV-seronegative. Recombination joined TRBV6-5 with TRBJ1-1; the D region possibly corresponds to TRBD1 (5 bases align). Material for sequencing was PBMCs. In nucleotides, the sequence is TGTGCCAGCAGTTGGCAGGGAGGCACTGAAGCTTTCTTT. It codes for CASSWQGGTEAFF.